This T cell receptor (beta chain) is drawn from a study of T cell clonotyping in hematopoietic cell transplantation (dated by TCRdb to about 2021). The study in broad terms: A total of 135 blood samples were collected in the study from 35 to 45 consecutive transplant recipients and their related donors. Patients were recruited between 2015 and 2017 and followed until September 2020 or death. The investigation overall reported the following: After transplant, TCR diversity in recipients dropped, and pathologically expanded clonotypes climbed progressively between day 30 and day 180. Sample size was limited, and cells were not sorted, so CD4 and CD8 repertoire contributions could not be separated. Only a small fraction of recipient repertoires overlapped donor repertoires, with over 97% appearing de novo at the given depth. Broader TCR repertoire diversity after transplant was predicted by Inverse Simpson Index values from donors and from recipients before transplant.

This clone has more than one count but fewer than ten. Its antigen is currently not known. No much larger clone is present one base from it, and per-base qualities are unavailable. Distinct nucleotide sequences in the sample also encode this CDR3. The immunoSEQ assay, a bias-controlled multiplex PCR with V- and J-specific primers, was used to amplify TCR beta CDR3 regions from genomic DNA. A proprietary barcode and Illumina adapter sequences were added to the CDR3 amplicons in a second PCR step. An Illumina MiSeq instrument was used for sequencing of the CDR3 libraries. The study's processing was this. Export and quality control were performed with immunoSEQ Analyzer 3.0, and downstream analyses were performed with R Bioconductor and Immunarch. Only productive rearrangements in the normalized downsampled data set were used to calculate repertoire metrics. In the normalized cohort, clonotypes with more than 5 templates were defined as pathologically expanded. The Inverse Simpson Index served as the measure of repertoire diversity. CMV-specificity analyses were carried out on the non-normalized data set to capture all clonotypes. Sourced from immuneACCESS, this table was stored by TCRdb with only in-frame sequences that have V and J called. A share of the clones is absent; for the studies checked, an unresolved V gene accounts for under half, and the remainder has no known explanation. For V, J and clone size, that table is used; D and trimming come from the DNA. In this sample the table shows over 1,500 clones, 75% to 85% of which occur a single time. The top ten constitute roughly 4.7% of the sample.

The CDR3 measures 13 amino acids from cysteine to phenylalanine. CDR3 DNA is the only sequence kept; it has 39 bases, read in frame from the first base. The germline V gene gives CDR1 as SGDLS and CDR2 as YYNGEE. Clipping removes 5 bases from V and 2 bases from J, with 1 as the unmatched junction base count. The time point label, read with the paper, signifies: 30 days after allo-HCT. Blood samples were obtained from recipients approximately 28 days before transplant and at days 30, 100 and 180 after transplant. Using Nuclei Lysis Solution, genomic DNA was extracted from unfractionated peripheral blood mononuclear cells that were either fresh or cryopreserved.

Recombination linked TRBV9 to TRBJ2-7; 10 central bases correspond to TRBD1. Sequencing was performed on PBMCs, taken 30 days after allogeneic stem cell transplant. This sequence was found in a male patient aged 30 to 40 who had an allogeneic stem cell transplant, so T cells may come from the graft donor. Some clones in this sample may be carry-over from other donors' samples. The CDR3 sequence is CASSGQGAYEQYF. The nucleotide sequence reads TGTGCCAGCAGTGGACAGGGGGCCTACGAGCAGTACTTC.